Presented here are 26 T cell receptor beta chains from one specimen sequenced in a study of shared clonotypes between healthy human individuals. The assay was immunoSEQ multiplex PCR, and TCRdb's table has in-frame clones only and misses some. The sample includes some 2.4 million clones, 93% seen only once; the top ten take about 0.34%. Material for sequencing was naive CD4+ T cells from PBMCs. The subset is: CD45RA+ positively selected. These receptors were obtained from a man younger than 30 in good health. Some clones in this sample may be carry-over from other donors' samples.

This chain links TRBV23-1 with TRBJ2-3; D gene uncertain. TRBV23-1 is flagged as an ORF with uncertain function. The CDR3 is 10 residues long. The V end was cut by 10 bases, the J end by 4 bases, with 6 bases between. DNA of the CDR3: TGCGCCAAACCAGCAGATACGCAGTATTTT. This sequence encodes CAKPADTQYF.

The rearrangement joins TRBV4-2 to TRBJ2-1, with D tentatively TRBD1 or TRBD2 (6 bases each). Looked up from germline, CDR1 is LGHNA and CDR2 is YNFKEQ. With 4 bases removed from V and 5 bases from J, the gap between germline ends came to 27 bases. This CDR3 contains 19 residues. The CDR3 DNA sequence: TGTGCCAGCAGCCCCCGCCGGAGGGGGGAGGTACACCGTGACAATGAGCAGTTCTTC. It is translated as CASSPRRRGEVHRDNEQFF.

The V call is TRBV14, the J call TRBJ2-1; 8 nucleotides agree with TRBD2. This CDR3 is built from 15 residues. J was trimmed by 3 bases and V by 1 base; bases with no gene match: 2. Germline CDR1 and CDR2: SGHDN and FVKESK. Here the CDR3 reads CASSQAGTSYNEQFF. The DNA for the CDR3 is TGTGCCAGCAGCCAAGCCGGGACTAGCTACAATGAGCAGTTCTTC.

This clone was seen only once. The chain is built from TRBV20-1 and TRBJ2-7; unclear D gene. V dropped 4 bases and J dropped 6 bases, with 10 bases sitting between them. CDR1 DFQATT and CDR2 SNEGSKA come from the germline V gene (reference sequence). This CDR3 is 11 amino acids long. CDR3 sequence (DNA): TGCAGTGCTAATCTAAGGGCCGAGCAGTACTTC. Translated, it gives CSANLRAEQYF.

The J gene is TRBJ2-3, the V gene TRBV4-2; TRBD2 might be the D (5 bases). V shed 5 bases and J shed 3 bases, with 15 bases lying between them. This CDR3 is 15 amino acids long. Germline lookup yields CDR1 LGHNA and CDR2 YNFKEQ. The CDR3 DNA reads as TGTGCCAGCAGCTACCTAGAGGGAGTGACAGATACGCAGTATTTT. Protein: CASSYLEGVTDTQYF.

The J gene is TRBJ2-7, the V gene TRBV18, with a possible D match to TRBD1 (6 bases). The V gene's germline CDR1 is KGHSH and CDR2 LQKENI. This CDR3 comprises 12 residues. V shed 6 bases and J shed 6 bases, with 12 bases lying between them. The CDR3, as DNA: TGTGCCAGCTCCCCTACAGGGTTCGAGCAGTACTTC. Residues: CASSPTGFEQYF.

The rearrangement uses TRBV11-2 and TRBJ2-1; D is undetermined. The CDR3 contains 15 residues. Trimming removed 3 bases from V and 0 bases from J, with 9 bases in between. The germline V gene has CDR1 SGHAT and CDR2 FQNNGV. The CDR3 nucleotides read TGTGCCAGCAGCTTTGGCCTAGACTCCTACAATGAGCAGTTCTTC. Protein: CASSFGLDSYNEQFF.

The V call is TRBV5-1, the J call TRBJ2-3, with 11 bases identical to TRBD2. V shed 0 bases and J 3 bases; nucleotides not matched to a gene: 6. Germline V gene lookup returns CDR1 SGHRS and CDR2 YFSETQ. The CDR3 consists of 17 residues. The CDR3 coding sequence is TGCGCCAGCAGCTTGGCCGCACTAGCGGGAGATACAGATACGCAGTATTTT. Translated: CASSLAALAGDTDTQYF. Looking up the rest from reference TRBV5-1 and TRBJ2-3 gives the full variable domain: KAGVTQTPRYLIKTRGQQVTLSCSPISGHRSVSWYQQTPGQGLQFLFEYFSETQRNKGNFPGRFSGRQFSNSRSEMNVSTLELGDSALYLCASSLAALAGDTDTQYFGPGTRLTVL.

This clone was observed once. This chain joins TRBV7-9 and TRBJ2-3; D unresolved. The CDR3 is 15 amino acids. V was clipped by 3 bases and J by 2 bases, with 12 bases between them. Germline CDR1 and CDR2: SEHNR and FQNEAQ (reference sequence). The DNA of the CDR3 is TGTGCCAGCAGCTTCGAGCCCTCCCCCACAGATACGCAGTATTTT. It specifies CASSFEPSPTDTQYF. Complete variable domain (other parts from reference TRBV7-9 and TRBJ2-3): DTGVSQNPRHKITKRGQNVTFRCDPISEHNRLYWYRQTLGQGPEFLTYFQNEAQLEKSRLLSDRFSAERPKGSFSTLEIQRTEQGDSAMYLCASSFEPSPTDTQYFGPGTRLTVL.

With regard to this clone: Other DNA sequences of this sample code for an identical CDR3. This chain connects TRBV28 to TRBJ2-7; D not certain. Germline V gene lookup returns CDR1 MDHEN and CDR2 SYDVKM. Trimming cost V 6 bases and J 2 bases, with 5 bases left between them. The CDR3 has 11 amino acids. The DNA for the CDR3 is TGTGCCAGCAGCAGAGCCTACGAGCAGTACTTC. Translated: CASSRAYEQYF.

The rearrangement uses TRBV6-1 and TRBJ2-7; 14 bases map to TRBD2. This CDR3 contains 17 residues. CDR1 and CDR2 from the germline V gene are MNHNS and SASEGT. V lost 0 bases to trimming and J lost 5 bases; unmatched junction nucleotides: 6. CDR3 sequence: CASSEAIVGLAGDEQYF. CDR3 nucleotides: TGTGCCAGCAGTGAAGCGATCGTGGGACTAGCGGGAGACGAGCAGTACTTC.

This chain links TRBV7-3 with TRBJ2-7; weak D call: TRBD1 (5 bases). V was trimmed by 0 bases and J by 6 bases, leaving 18 bases between them. This CDR3 has 16 residues. CDR1 and CDR2 from the germline V gene are SGHTA and FQGTGA. The chain's CDR3 is CASSLTGAASPLEQYF. The CDR3 bases are TGTGCCAGCAGCTTAACAGGGGCAGCCTCTCCTCTCGAGCAGTACTTC.

This sequence joins TRBV19 and TRBJ2-1; TRBD1 agrees at 9 bases. This CDR3 region has 15 residues. Trimming cost V 3 bases and J 3 bases; bases outside gene matches: 3. Germline V gives CDR1 LNHDA, CDR2 SQIVND (reference sequence). In nucleotides, the CDR3 is TGTGCCAGTAGTATTCTGACAGGGGGCTACAATGAGCAGTTCTTC. Protein sequence: CASSILTGGYNEQFF.

The chain combines TRBV29-1 with TRBJ1-4; 9 nucleotides line up with TRBD1. This CDR3 contains 13 residues. CDR1 is SQVTM, CDR2 ANQGSEA, per germline. The V and J ends lost 6 bases and 7 bases, in that order; junction bases with no gene match: 6. The CDR3 DNA is TGCAGCGTCACCGGGACAGGGTCTGAAAAACTGTTTTTT. Translating it yields CSVTGTGSEKLFF.

The V and J genes are TRBV18 and TRBJ2-1; 8 bases align to TRBD1. CDR3 length equals 20 residues. After removal of 4 bases from V and 0 bases from J, the junction contained 17 bases not matched to a gene. Per germline, CDR1 KGHSH and CDR2 LQKENI. The CDR3 reads CASSQRTGTIKSGSYNEQFF. The CDR3 bases are TGTGCCAGCTCACAAAGGACAGGGACAATTAAGTCGGGCTCCTACAATGAGCAGTTCTTC.

The chain joins TRBV28 to TRBJ1-1; D ambiguous. The CDR3 sequence is 13 residues long. V was pared by 6 bases and J by 7 bases, with 15 bases between. Germline loops: CDR1 MDHEN, CDR2 SYDVKM. For the CDR3, the DNA is TGTGCCAGCAGCCTCCGAAGGCCGATTGAAGCTTTCTTT. Its protein is CASSLRRPIEAFF.

The genes are TRBV11-3 and TRBJ2-7, with TRBD1 as a possible D gene (5 bases). V gave up 3 bases and J gave up 5 bases, with 11 bases separating them. The CDR3 extends over 13 amino acids. Germline V CDR1 and CDR2: SGHNT, YENEEA. CDR3 sequence (DNA): TGTGCCAGCAGCTTGGGGCGCCTCCACGAGCAGTACTTC. Its translation: CASSLGRLHEQYF.

The rearrangement links TRBV5-1 to TRBJ2-1; D is undetermined. CDR3 size: 16 residues. Germline V gene sequence: CDR1 SGHRS, CDR2 YFSETQ. The V end was cut by 0 bases, the J end by 3 bases, with 13 bases between. The CDR3 sequence: CASSLAPGLDYNEQFF. CDR3 in DNA: TGCGCCAGCAGCTTGGCACCCGGTCTAGACTACAATGAGCAGTTCTTC. Complete variable domain (other parts from reference TRBV5-1 and TRBJ2-1): KAGVTQTPRYLIKTRGQQVTLSCSPISGHRSVSWYQQTPGQGLQFLFEYFSETQRNKGNFPGRFSGRQFSNSRSEMNVSTLELGDSALYLCASSLAPGLDYNEQFFGPGTRLTVL.

The chain links TRBV19 to TRBJ2-5; TRBD2 matches at 11 bases. The germline gives CDR1 LNHDA, CDR2 SQIVND (reference sequence). The CDR3 is 16 amino acids. Trimming at V came to 2 bases and at J to 1 base, leaving 3 bases not matched to a gene. The CDR3 bases are TGTGCCAGTAGTATACGGCTAGCGGGGGGCCAAGAGACCCAGTACTTC. It translates to CASSIRLAGGQETQYF.

J is TRBJ2-3 and V is TRBV5-1, with D unclear. Trimming took 3 bases from V and 0 from J, leaving 8 bases between them. This CDR3 region has 14 residues. Germline CDR1 SGHRS, CDR2 YFSETQ. The CDR3 region has the DNA TGCGCCAGCAGCTCTTCTTCTAGCACAGATACGCAGTATTTT. Encoded protein: CASSSSSSTDTQYF.

Note on this clone: Other nucleotide sequences from this sample produce the same CDR3. The chain joins TRBV6-5 to TRBJ1-2, with TRBD1 as a possible D gene (5 bases). The CDR3 is 14 residues long. Per the germline V gene, CDR1 is MNHEY and CDR2 is SVGAGI. V lost 0 bases and J lost 8, with 13 bases in between. CDR3 sequence reads: CASSYSSLGGGYTF. The CDR3 region has the DNA TGTGCCAGCAGTTACTCTTCCCTCGGGGGGGGCTACACCTTC.

The rearrangement joins TRBV7-9 to TRBJ2-5; 16 nucleotides line up with TRBD2. The J call may be faulty, since TRBJ2-7 better matches the DNA end. CDR1 and CDR2 (germline): SEHNR, FQNEAQ (reference sequence). This CDR3 comprises 17 residues. DNA for the CDR3: TGTGCCAGCAGCTCCCCCGGGACTAGCGGGAGGGCCAACGAGCAGTACTTC. Its translation is CASSSPGTSGRANEQYF.

The chain has TRBV6-9 and TRBJ1-2; D is perhaps TRBD1 (5 bases). This CDR3 has 16 amino acids. Germline CDR1 and CDR2: MNHGY and SVAAGI. The ends were cut back, 5 bases at V and 3 bases at J, with 19 bases in the middle. The CDR3, as DNA: TGTGCCAGCAGTCTATCCCCGGGGGTCGGAGACTATGGCTACACCTTC. Its translation is CASSLSPGVGDYGYTF.

In DNA form, the CDR3 reads TGTGCCAGCTCATCCGGACCGCCTCCAAGGAGTGAGCAGTTCTTC. Residues: CASSSGPPPRSEQFF. The chain employs TRBV18 and TRBJ2-1; D unclear. The germline gives CDR1 KGHSH, CDR2 LQKENI. The V gene lost 5 bases and the J gene lost 9 bases, with 20 bases spanning the gap. The CDR3 is made up of 15 amino acids.

The chain is built from TRBV5-1 and TRBJ2-7; tentative D call: TRBD2 (6 bases). The V gene's germline CDR1 is SGHRS and CDR2 YFSETQ. There are 13 residues in the CDR3. V gave up 6 bases and J gave up 6 bases, with 16 bases separating them. The CDR3 sequence: CASTVTGSGEQYF. In DNA form, the CDR3 reads TGCGCCAGCACCGTTACCGGGAGCGGCGAGCAGTACTTC.

The J gene is TRBJ2-7, the V gene TRBV7-2; the D gene is possibly TRBD1 (5 bases). V was shortened by 1 base and J by 0 bases, with 7 bases between the two germline ends. This CDR3 is built from 14 residues. CDR1 is SGHTA and CDR2 is FQGNSA in the germline V gene. The CDR3 nucleotides are TGTGCCAGCAGCTTAGAGACAGCCTCCTACGAGCAGTACTTC. This gives the protein CASSLETASYEQYF. Supplemented by reference TRBV7-2 and TRBJ2-7, the full variable domain reads GAGVSQSPSNKVTEKGKDVELRCDPISGHTALYWYRQSLGQGLEFLIYFQGNSAPDKSGLPSDRFSAERTGGSVSTLTIQRTQQEDSAVYLCASSLETASYEQYFGPGTRLTVT.